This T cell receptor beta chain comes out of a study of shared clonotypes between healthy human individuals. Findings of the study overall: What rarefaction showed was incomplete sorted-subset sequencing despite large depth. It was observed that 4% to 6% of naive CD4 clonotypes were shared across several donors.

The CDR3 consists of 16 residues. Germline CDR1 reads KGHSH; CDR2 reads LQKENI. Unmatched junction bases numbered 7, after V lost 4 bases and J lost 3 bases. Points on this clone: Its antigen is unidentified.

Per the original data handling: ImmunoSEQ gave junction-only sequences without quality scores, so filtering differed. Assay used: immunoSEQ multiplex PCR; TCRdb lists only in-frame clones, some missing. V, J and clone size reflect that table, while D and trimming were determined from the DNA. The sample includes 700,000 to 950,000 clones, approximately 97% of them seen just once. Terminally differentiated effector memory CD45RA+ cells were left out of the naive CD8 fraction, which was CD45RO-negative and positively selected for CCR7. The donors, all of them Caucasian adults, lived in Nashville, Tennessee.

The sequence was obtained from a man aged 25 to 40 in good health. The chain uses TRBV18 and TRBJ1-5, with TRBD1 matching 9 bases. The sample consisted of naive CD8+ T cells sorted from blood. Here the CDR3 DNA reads TGTGCCAGCTCACTTTCCGGGACAGGGTACAATCAGCCCCAGCATTTT. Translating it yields CASSLSGTGYNQPQHF. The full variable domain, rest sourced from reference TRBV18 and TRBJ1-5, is NAGVMQNPRHLVRRRGQEARLRCSPMKGHSHVYWYRQLPEEGLKFMVYLQKENIIDESGMPKERFSAEFPKEGPSILRIQQVVRGDSAAYFCASSLSGTGYNQPQHFGDGTRLSIL.